This T cell receptor (beta chain) was sequenced during a study of cytomegalovirus exposure and HLA in healthy donors. Whole-study context: Earlier, 95 million to 130 million unique TCR beta sequences were recovered from roughly 180 million T cells by an analysis. Study-wide results and limits: A later analysis showed HLA-associated TCR beta chains outstripping equally common others in clonal expansion. An ancestry cluster, one associated with Asian ancestry, reportedly showed fewer N-insertions than the approximately 670-donor mean in a later analysis. Per a later analysis, roughly 17,000 TCR beta sequences showed association with HLA alleles at 0.05 false discovery rate.

This CDR3 has 14 amino acids. V was shortened by 2 bases and J by 3 bases, with 9 bases between the two germline ends. Germline CDR1 MNHEY, CDR2 SVGAGI. On this clone: As yet, its antigen is unknown.

The PCR contained 60 Vbeta and 13 Jbeta primers. Method: immunoSEQ multiplex PCR; TCRdb's copy keeps in-frame clones and lacks some. The profile shows around 110,000 clones, less than 80% of them singletons. The origin of this receptor is a man aged 25 to 40 in good health and CMV-seronegative. Material: PBMCs. This rearrangement joins TRBV6-5 to TRBJ2-3; a possible D gene is TRBD2 (6 bases). CDR3 DNA sequence: TGTGCCAGCAGTTACGGGGAGGCGACAGATACGCAGTATTTT. It translates to CASSYGEATDTQYF.